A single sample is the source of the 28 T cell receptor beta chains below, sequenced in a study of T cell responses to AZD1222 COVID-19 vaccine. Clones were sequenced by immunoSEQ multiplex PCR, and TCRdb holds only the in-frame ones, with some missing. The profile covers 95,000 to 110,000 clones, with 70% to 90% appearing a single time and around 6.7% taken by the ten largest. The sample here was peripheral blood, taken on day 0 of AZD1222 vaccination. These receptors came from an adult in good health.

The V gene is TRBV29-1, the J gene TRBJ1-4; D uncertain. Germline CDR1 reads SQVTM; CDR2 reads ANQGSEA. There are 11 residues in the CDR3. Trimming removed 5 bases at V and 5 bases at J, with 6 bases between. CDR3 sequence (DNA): TGCAGCGTTCGTGGGAATGAAAAACTGTTTTTT. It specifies CSVRGNEKLFF.

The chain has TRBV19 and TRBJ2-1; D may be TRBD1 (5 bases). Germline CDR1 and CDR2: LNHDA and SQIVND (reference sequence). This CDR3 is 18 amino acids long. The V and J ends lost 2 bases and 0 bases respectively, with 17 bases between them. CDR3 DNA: TGTGCCAGTAGTATACTCTCTGCGGCCAGGGTCTCCTACAATGAGCAGTTCTTC. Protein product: CASSILSAARVSYNEQFF.

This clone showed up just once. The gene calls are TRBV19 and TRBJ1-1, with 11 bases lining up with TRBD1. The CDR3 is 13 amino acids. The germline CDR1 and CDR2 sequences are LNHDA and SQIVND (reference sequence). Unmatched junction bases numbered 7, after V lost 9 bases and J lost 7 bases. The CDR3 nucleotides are TGTGCCAGCACGGACAGGGGGCTCGGTGAAGCTTTCTTT. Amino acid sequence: CASTDRGLGEAFF.

This CDR3 reads CAWSVGGLGSPLHF. In nucleotides, the CDR3 is TGTGCCTGGAGTGTTGGGGGTCTGGGGTCACCCCTCCACTTT. The chain joins TRBV30 to TRBJ1-6; a weak D match, TRBD1 (5 bases). Germline-derived CDR1 and CDR2 are GTSNPN and SVGIG (reference sequence). The CDR3 has 14 residues. V dropped 0 bases and J dropped 10 bases, with 13 bases sitting between them.

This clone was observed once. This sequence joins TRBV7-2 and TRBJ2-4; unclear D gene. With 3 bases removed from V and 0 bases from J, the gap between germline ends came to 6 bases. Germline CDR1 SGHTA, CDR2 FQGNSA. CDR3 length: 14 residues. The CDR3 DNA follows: TGTGCCAGCAGCTTTGGAGTAGCCAAAAACATTCAGTACTTC. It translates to CASSFGVAKNIQYF.

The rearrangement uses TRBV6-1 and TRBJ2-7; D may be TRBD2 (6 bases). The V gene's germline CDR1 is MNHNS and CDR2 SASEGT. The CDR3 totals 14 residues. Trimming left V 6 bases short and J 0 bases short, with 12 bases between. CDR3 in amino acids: CASRTHGSSYEQYF. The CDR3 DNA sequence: TGTGCCAGCAGGACACACGGGAGCTCCTACGAGCAGTACTTC.

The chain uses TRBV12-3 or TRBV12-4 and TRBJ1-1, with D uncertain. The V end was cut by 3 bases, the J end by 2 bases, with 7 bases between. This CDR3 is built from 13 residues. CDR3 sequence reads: CASSFAGNTEAFF. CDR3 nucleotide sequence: TGTGCCAGCAGTTTCGCGGGAAACACTGAAGCTTTCTTT.

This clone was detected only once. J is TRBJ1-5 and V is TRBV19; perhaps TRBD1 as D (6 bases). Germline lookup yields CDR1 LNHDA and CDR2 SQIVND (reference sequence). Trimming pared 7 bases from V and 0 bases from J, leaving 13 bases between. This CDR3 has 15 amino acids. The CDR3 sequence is CASMVGHYSNQPQHF. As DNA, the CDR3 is TGTGCCAGTATGGTGGGACACTATAGCAATCAGCCCCAGCATTTT. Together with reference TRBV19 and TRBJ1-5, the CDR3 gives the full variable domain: DGGITQSPKYLFRKEGQNVTLSCEQNLNHDAMYWYRQDPGQGLRLIYYSQIVNDFQKGDIAEGYSVSREKKESFPLTVTSAQKNPTAFYLCASMVGHYSNQPQHFGDGTRLSIL.

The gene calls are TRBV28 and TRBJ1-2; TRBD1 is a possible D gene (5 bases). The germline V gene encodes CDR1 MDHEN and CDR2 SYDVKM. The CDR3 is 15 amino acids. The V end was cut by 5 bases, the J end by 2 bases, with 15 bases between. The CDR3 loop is CASSLGGRVNYGYTF. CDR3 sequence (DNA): TGTGCCAGCAGTCTCGGTGGCAGGGTCAACTATGGCTACACCTTC.

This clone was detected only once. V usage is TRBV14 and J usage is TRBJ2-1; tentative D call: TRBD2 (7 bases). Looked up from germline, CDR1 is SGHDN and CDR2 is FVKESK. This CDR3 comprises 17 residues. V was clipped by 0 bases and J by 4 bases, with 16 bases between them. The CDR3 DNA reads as TGTGCCAGCAGCCAAGATCTTAGGGGGGGCGAATACAATGAGCAGTTCTTC. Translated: CASSQDLRGGEYNEQFF.

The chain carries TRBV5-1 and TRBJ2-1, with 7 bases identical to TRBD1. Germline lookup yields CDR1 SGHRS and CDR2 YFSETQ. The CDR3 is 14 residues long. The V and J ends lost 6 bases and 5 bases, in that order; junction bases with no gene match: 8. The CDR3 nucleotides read TGCGCCAGCACAACCTGGACAGGCAACAATGAGCAGTTCTTC. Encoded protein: CASTTWTGNNEQFF.

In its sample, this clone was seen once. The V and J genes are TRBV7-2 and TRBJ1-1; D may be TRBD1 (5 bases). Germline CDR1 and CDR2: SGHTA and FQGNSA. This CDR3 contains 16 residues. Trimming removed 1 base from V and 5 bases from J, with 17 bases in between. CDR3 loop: CASSLVAGTGMTEAFF. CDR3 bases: TGTGCCAGCAGCTTAGTTGCCGGGACGGGTATGACTGAAGCTTTCTTT.

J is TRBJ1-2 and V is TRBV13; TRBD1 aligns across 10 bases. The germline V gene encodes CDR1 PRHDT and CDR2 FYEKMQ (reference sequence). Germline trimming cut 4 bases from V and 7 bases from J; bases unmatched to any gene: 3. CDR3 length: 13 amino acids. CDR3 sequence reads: CASSSDRGRGYTF. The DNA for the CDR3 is TGTGCCAGCAGCTCCGACAGGGGGCGTGGCTACACCTTC.

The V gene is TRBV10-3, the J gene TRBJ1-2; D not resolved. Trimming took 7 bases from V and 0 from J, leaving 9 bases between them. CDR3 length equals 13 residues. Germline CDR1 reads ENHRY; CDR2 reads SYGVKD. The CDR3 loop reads CAITPFTNYGYTF. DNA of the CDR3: TGTGCCATCACCCCCTTCACTAACTATGGCTACACCTTC.

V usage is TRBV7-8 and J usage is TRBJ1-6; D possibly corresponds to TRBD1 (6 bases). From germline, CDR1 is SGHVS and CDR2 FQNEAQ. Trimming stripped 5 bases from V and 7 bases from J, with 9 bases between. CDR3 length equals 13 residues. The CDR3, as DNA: TGTGCCAGCAGCCTGGACAGAAATTCACCCCTCCACTTT. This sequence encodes CASSLDRNSPLHF.

The CDR3 here is CASSLLAGANVLTF. CDR3 nucleotides: TGTGCCAGCAGTTTACTAGCTGGGGCCAACGTCCTGACTTTC. V and J are TRBV28 and TRBJ2-6; D is unclear. From germline, CDR1 is MDHEN and CDR2 SYDVKM. V lost 2 bases, J lost 2 bases, and 4 bases lay in between. CDR3 size: 14 residues.

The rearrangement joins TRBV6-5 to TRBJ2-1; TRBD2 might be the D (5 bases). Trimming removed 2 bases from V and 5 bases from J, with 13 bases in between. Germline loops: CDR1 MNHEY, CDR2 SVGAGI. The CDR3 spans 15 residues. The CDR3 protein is CASSYQRAGDNEQFF. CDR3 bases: TGTGCCAGCAGTTACCAAAGGGCGGGCGACAATGAGCAGTTCTTC.

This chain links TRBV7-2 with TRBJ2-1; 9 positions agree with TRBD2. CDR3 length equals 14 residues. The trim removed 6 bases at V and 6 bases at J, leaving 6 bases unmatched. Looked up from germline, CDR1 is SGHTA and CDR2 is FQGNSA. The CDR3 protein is CASRPWTSVNEQFF. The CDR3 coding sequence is TGTGCCAGCAGACCTTGGACTAGCGTCAATGAGCAGTTCTTC.

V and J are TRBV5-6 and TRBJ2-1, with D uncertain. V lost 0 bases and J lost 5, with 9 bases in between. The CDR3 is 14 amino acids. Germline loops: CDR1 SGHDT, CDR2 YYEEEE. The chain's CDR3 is CASSLAWIHNEQFF. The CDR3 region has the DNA TGTGCCAGCAGCTTGGCCTGGATCCACAATGAGCAGTTCTTC. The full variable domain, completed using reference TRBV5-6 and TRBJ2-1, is DAGVTQSPTHLIKTRGQQVTLRCSPKSGHDTVSWYQQALGQGPQFIFQYYEEEERQRGNFPDRFSGHQFPNYSSELNVNALLLGDSALYLCASSLAWIHNEQFFGPGTRLTVL.

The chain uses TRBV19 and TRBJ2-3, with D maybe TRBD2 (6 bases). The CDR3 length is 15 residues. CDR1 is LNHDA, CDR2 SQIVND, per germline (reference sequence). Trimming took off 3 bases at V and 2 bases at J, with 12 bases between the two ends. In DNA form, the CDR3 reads TGTGCCAGTAGTATGGCGGGAAGGAACACAGATACGCAGTATTTT. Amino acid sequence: CASSMAGRNTDTQYF.

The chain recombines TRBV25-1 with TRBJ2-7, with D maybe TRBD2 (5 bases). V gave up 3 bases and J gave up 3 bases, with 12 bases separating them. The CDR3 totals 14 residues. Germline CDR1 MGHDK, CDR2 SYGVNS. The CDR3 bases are TGTGCCAGCAGTGATCCCCGGGGAATCTACGAGCAGTACTTC. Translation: CASSDPRGIYEQYF.

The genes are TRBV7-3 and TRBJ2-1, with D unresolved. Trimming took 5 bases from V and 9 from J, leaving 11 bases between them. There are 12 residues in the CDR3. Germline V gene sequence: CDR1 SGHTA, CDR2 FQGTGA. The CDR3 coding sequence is TGTGCCAGCAGCCAAACGGGTGGTGAGCAGTTCTTC. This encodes CASSQTGGEQFF.

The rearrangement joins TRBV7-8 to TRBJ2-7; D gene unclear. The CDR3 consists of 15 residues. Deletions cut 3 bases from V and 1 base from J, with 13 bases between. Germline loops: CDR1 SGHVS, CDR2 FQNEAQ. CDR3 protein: CASSFQDGISYEQYF. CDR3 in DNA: TGTGCCAGCAGCTTTCAAGACGGAATATCCTACGAGCAGTACTTC.

CDR3 DNA sequence: TGTGCCAGCAGCCTGACTAGCGGTGCTACGCAGTATTTT. Translated: CASSLTSGATQYF. The J gene is TRBJ2-3, the V gene TRBV14; 9 positions match TRBD2. This CDR3 is 13 amino acids long. V lost 4 bases, J lost 8 bases, and 4 bases stayed unmatched. Germline lookup yields CDR1 SGHDN and CDR2 FVKESK.

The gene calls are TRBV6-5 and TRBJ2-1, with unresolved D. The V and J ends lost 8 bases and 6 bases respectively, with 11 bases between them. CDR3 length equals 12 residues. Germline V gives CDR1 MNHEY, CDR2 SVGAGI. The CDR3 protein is CASGLPANEQFF. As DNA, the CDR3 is TGTGCCAGCGGTTTGCCGGCCAATGAGCAGTTCTTC.

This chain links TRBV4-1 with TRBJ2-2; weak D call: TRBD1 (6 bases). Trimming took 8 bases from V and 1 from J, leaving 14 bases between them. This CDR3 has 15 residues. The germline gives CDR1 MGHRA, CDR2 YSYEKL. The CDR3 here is CASRDTGRNTGELFF. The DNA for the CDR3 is TGCGCCAGCCGGGACACAGGGAGGAACACCGGGGAGCTGTTTTTT.

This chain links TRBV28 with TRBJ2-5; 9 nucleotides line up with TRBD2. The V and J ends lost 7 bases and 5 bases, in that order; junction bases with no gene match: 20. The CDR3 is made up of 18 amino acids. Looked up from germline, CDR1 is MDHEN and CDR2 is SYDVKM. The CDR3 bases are TGTGCCAGCAACCGACCGGGACTAGCCCCTGTTAACGAGGAGACCCAGTACTTC. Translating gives CASNRPGLAPVNEETQYF.

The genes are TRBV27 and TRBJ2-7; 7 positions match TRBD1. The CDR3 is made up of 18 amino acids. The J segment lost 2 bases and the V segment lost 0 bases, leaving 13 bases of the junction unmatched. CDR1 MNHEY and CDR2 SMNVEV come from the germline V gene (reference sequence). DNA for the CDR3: TGTGCCAGCAGTTTATCTTGGCCGGGACAGTTTGTCCCCTACGAGCAGTACTTC. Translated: CASSLSWPGQFVPYEQYF.